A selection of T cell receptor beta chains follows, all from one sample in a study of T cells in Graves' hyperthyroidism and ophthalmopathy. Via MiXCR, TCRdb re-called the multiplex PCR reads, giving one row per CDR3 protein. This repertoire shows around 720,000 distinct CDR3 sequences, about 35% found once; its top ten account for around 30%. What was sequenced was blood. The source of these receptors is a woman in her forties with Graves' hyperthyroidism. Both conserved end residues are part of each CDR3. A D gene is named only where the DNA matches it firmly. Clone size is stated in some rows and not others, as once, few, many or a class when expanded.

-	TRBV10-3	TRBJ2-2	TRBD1	TGTGCCATCAGTGAACGGACAGGGGGCGATTCCGGGGAGCTGTTTTTT	CAISERTGGDSGELFF
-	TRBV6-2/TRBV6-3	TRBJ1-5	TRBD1	TGTGCCAGCAATCCTCGGACAGGGCCGTATAGCAATCAGCCCCAGCATTTT	CASNPRTGPYSNQPQHF
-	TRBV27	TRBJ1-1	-	TGTGCCAGCAGTTTTCTCCGGACGGATATGAACACTGAAGCTTTCTTT	CASSFLRTDMNTEAFF
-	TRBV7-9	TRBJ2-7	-	TGTGCCAGCAGTTTCCCGGCCGGGGCCTACGAGCAGTACTTC	CASSFPAGAYEQYF
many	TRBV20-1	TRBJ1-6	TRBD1	TGCAGCGGGGACAGACTCAAGAGAAATTCACCCCTCCACTTT	CSGDRLKRNSPLHF
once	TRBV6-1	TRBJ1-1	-	TGTGCCTGCAGTGAACTAGGGGTCACTGAAGCTTTCTTT	CACSELGVTEAFF
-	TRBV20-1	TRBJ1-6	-	TGCAGTGCTCTACCCCCCCCGCGGGTAACCCTCCACTTT	CSALPPPRVTLHF
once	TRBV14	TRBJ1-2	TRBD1	TGTGCCAGCAGCACCCGGACAGGGGACGTGGTCTATGGCTACACCTTC	CASSTRTGDVVYGYTF
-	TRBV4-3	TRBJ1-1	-	TGCGCCAGCAGCCAAGATGGGGCAGACAACACTGAAGCTTTCTTT	CASSQDGADNTEAFF
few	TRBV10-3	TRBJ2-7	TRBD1	TGTGCCATCAGTGAGCCAACCAACCTGGGACAGGGATTCAGCAATTCCTACGAGCAGTACTTC	CAISEPTNLGQGFSNSYEQYF